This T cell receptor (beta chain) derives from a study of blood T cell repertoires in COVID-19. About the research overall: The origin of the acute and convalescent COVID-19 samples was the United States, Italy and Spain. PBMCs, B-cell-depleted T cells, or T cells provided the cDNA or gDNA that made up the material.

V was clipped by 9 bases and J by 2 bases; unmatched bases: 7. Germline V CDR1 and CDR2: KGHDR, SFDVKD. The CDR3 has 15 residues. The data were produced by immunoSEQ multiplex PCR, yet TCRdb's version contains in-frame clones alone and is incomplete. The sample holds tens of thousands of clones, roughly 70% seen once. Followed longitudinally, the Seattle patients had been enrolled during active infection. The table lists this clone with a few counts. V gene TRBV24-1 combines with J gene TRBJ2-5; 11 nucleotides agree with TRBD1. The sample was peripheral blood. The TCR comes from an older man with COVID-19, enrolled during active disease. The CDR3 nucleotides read TGTGCCACCTGCCCGGGACAGGGGGGTCAAGAGACCCAGTACTTC. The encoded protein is CATCPGQGGQETQYF.